This TCR beta chain stems from a study of T cell changes during pregnancy in multiple sclerosis. Using immunoSEQ multiplex PCR, the repertoire was profiled, and TCRdb retains in-frame clones only, with some absent. The repertoire holds around 99,000 clones, with approximately 92% as singletons. Germline V lookup: CDR1 SNHLY, CDR2 FYNNEI. This CDR3 spans 14 amino acids. Deletions cut 4 bases from V and 7 bases from J, with 14 bases between. The sample consisted of peripheral blood, taken in the first trimester of pregnancy. This chain connects TRBV2 to TRBJ2-1; D may be TRBD1 (6 bases). The TCR comes from a female donor with multiple sclerosis, enrolled in a pregnancy study. The chain's CDR3 is CASSADSFRNEQFF. The CDR3 region has the DNA TGTGCCAGCAGTGCGGACAGTTTTAGGAATGAGCAGTTCTTC.